These 5 T cell receptor beta chains were sequenced from one sample in a study of shared clonotypes between healthy human individuals. Sequencing used immunoSEQ multiplex PCR; TCRdb keeps in-frame clones, though not all of them. The data contain 550,000 to 750,000 clones, approximately 90% of them singletons. Naive CD8 cells were CD45RO-negative, positively selected for CCR7, excluding terminally differentiated effector memory CD45RA+ cells. Sequenced sample: naive CD8+ T cells sorted from blood. Receptors were obtained from a man aged 30 to 39 in good health.

V is TRBV7-3 and J is TRBJ2-7; 8 bases map to TRBD2. Germline-derived CDR1 and CDR2 are SGHTA and FQGTGA. The CDR3 extends over 15 amino acids. The J segment lost 1 base and the V segment lost 5 bases, leaving 7 bases of the junction unmatched. The DNA of the CDR3 is TGTGCCAGCAGCCCCGCGGCGGGAGGTTCCTACGAGCAGTACTTC. As protein: CASSPAAGGSYEQYF.

The rearrangement joins TRBV9 to TRBJ2-7; D unclear. Germline V lookup: CDR1 SGDLS, CDR2 YYNGEE. The CDR3 runs 13 residues. V was trimmed by 0 bases and J by 3 bases, leaving 7 bases between them. The CDR3 nucleotides read TGTGCCAGCAGCGTAGCCGGTAACTACGAGCAGTACTTC. This translates into CASSVAGNYEQYF.

The chain links TRBV2 to TRBJ2-7, with D perhaps TRBD1 or TRBD2 (5 bases each). Trimming pared 9 bases from V and 2 bases from J, leaving 11 bases between. There are 12 residues in the CDR3. Germline V gives CDR1 SNHLY, CDR2 FYNNEI. CDR3 sequence reads: CASGTSPYEQYF. The CDR3 DNA follows: TGTGCCAGTGGGACGTCCCCCTACGAGCAGTACTTC.

This chain connects TRBV7-3 to TRBJ2-1; 7 bases match TRBD2. Germline CDR1 is SGHTA and CDR2 is FQGTGA. V lost 5 bases to trimming and J lost 8 bases; unmatched junction nucleotides: 6. The CDR3 covers 13 residues. CDR3 coding DNA: TGTGCCAGCAGCGCGACTAGCACGCATGAGCAGTTCTTC. As protein: CASSATSTHEQFF.

V gene TRBV4-2 combines with J gene TRBJ1-1, with 7 nucleotides matching TRBD1. With 3 bases clipped from V and 1 base from J, the junction kept 14 bases outside the gene matches. The CDR3 covers 18 residues. Germline CDR1 LGHNA, CDR2 YNFKEQ. CDR3: CASSHVNTNRGTNTEAFF. CDR3 sequence (DNA): TGTGCCAGCAGCCACGTAAATACTAACAGGGGTACGAACACTGAAGCTTTCTTT.